The sequence of this T cell receptor beta chain was determined in a study of early T cells in non-severe SARS-CoV-2 infection. Overall study: Bulk RNA from unsorted whole blood was sequenced; chains were unpaired.

This clonotype was picked up many times. Its antigen remains unidentified. Attachment of unique molecular identifiers to individual cDNA molecules was performed. MiXCR, applied by TCRdb to the 5' RACE reads, yields one record per CDR3 protein. This sample has about 25,000 distinct CDR3 sequences, with about 4.5% found just once. Study-wide points: Lookups in VDJdb leaned toward anti-spike CD8 responses and missed private and CD4 specificities.

This sequence was found in an adult who was a healthcare worker with PCR-confirmed SARS-CoV-2 infection or an uninfected control (not recorded which). The sample taken for sequencing was whole blood.

The CDR3 DNA reads as TGTGCCAGTAGTGGGGCCCTAGGCCTAGGGGAGCTGTTTTTT. Translated: CASSGALGLGELFF. The chain joins TRBV19 to TRBJ2-2; D perhaps matches TRBD1 (5 bases). Trimming stripped 5 bases from V and 8 bases from J, with 15 bases between. CDR3 length: 14 amino acids. Germline CDR1 LNHDA, CDR2 SQIVND (reference sequence).